The sequence of this T cell receptor (beta chain) was determined in a study of blood T cell repertoires in COVID-19. Study details: From the United States, Italy and Spain came samples of acute and convalescent COVID-19. T cells, B-cell-depleted T cells, or PBMCs provided the cDNA or gDNA that served as material.

The ends lost 4 bases at V and 3 bases at J; junction bases unmatched: 8. CDR3 length: 16 amino acids. Per germline, CDR1 SGDLS and CDR2 YYNGEE. Sequencing was performed with immunoSEQ multiplex PCR; in TCRdb, only in-frame clones are kept and a portion is missing. The sample contains 150,000 to 200,000 clones, 80% to 95% of which appear only once. There are many counts of this clone. Material for sequencing was peripheral blood. The V gene is TRBV9, the J gene TRBJ2-7; TRBD2 matches 12 bases. The TCR was taken from a man over 45 with acute or convalescent COVID-19. The CDR3 region is CASSTDWTSGNYEQYF. The DNA of the CDR3 is TGTGCCAGCAGCACTGATTGGACTAGCGGGAACTACGAGCAGTACTTC.